A single sample is the source of the 28 T cell receptor beta chains below, sequenced in a study of blood T cells in healthy people across ages. Together with a sample-barcoded 5' primer, a J-beta primer mix was included in a second PCR lasting about 6 to 11 cycles. From the 5' RACE reads, TCRdb called clonotypes with MiXCR, one entry per CDR3 protein. In the table there are fewer than 700,000 distinct CDR3 sequences, approximately 40% of which are singletons. Sample: blood. Receptor source: an elderly man in good health.

This CDR3 reads CASSQGGWSQETQYF. The CDR3 nucleotides read TGCGCCAGCAGCCAAGGGGGGTGGTCCCAAGAGACCCAGTACTTC. The chain is built from TRBV4-3 and TRBJ2-5; D assignment may be TRBD1 or TRBD2 (5 bases each). The CDR3 has 15 residues. The germline V gene has CDR1 LGHNA and CDR2 YSLEER. The ends were cut back, 1 base at V and 1 base at J, with 10 bases in the middle.

The J gene is TRBJ1-6, the V gene TRBV7-2; D is unclear. The ends were cut back, 1 base at V and 7 bases at J, with 11 bases in the middle. Germline-derived CDR1 and CDR2 are SGHTA and FQGNSA. There are 15 residues in the CDR3. CDR3 residues: CASSLDLVANSPLHF. The CDR3 region has the DNA TGTGCCAGCAGCTTAGATCTGGTTGCCAATTCACCCCTCCACTTT.

V is TRBV7-2 and J is TRBJ2-6; D unresolved. This CDR3 is 14 amino acids long. The germline V and J ends were trimmed by 5 bases and 3 bases, with 8 bases remaining between them. Per the germline V gene, CDR1 is SGHTA and CDR2 is FQGNSA. CDR3 bases: TGTGCCAGCAGCCGTGAAGGTGGGGCCAACGTCCTGACTTTC. It yields the protein CASSREGGANVLTF.

The chain employs TRBV20-1 and TRBJ2-7; 8 bases match TRBD2. Per the germline V gene, CDR1 is DFQATT and CDR2 is SNEGSKA (reference sequence). The CDR3 totals 13 residues. V gave up 7 bases and J gave up 0 bases; unmatched junction bases: 5. CDR3 protein: CSVPGGPSYEQYF. The CDR3 nucleotides read TGCAGTGTCCCGGGAGGGCCCTCCTACGAGCAGTACTTC.

This chain joins TRBV29-1 and TRBJ1-2; D gene ambiguous. Between the trimmed V and J ends, which lost 0 bases and 4 bases, there was a span of 9 bases. Per germline, CDR1 SQVTM and CDR2 ANQGSEA. The CDR3 covers 13 residues. CDR3 DNA sequence: TGCAGCGTTGAAGATGCCCCTGCCTATGGCTACACCTTC. Translated, it gives CSVEDAPAYGYTF.

This clonotype appeared once. This rearrangement joins TRBV7-6 to TRBJ2-5, with D possibly matching TRBD2 (7 bases). Germline V lookup: CDR1 SGHVS, CDR2 FNYEAQ. The CDR3 has 16 residues. Trimming removed 7 bases at V and 4 bases at J, with 22 bases between. The CDR3 is CASTVNGAGATETQYF. CDR3 in DNA: TGTGCCAGCACCGTAAATGGGGCGGGGGCTACAGAGACCCAGTACTTC.

This rearrangement joins TRBV4-2 to TRBJ1-1; no definite D call. Germline CDR1 LGHNA, CDR2 YNFKEQ. The germline V and J ends were trimmed by 3 bases and 1 base, with 6 bases remaining between them. This CDR3 region has 13 residues. The CDR3 sequence: CASSHDTNTEAFF. The CDR3 DNA sequence: TGTGCCAGCAGCCATGATACGAACACTGAAGCTTTCTTT.

The CDR3 sequence is CASSDLLSSPHEQFF. CDR3 bases: TGTGCCAGCAGTGACCTGCTTAGCTCCCCCCATGAGCAGTTCTTC. This sequence joins TRBV6-4 and TRBJ2-1; D remains ambiguous. Germline V gene sequence: CDR1 MRHNA, CDR2 SNTAGT. The CDR3 contains 15 residues. The germline V and J ends were trimmed by 2 bases and 8 bases, with 16 bases remaining between them.

The V gene is TRBV12-3 or TRBV12-4, the J gene TRBJ2-5, with TRBD2 identical over 9 bases. J gave up 5 bases and V 1 base, and 5 bases lay outside the gene matches. This CDR3 has 15 amino acids. For the CDR3, the DNA is TGTGCCAGCAGTTTAGTTGGGACTAGCCGGGAGACCCAGTACTTC. This encodes CASSLVGTSRETQYF.

The rearrangement joins TRBV3-1 to TRBJ1-2; weak D call: TRBD1 (6 bases). This CDR3 has 15 amino acids. Germline CDR1 is LGHDT and CDR2 is YNNKEL (reference sequence). With 1 base removed from V and 8 bases from J, the gap between germline ends came to 17 bases. CDR3 nucleotides: TGTGCCAGCAGCCAAGTCGGACAGCGGAGTGGCGGCTACACCTTC. This sequence encodes CASSQVGQRSGGYTF.

In its sample, this clonotype was seen a few times. The chain joins TRBV14 to TRBJ2-5, with TRBD1 identical over 8 bases. The CDR3 is 16 residues long. Germline V lookup: CDR1 SGHDN, CDR2 FVKESK. J lost 3 bases, V lost 1 base, and 7 bases had no gene match. CDR3 sequence reads: CASSQAWGTGEETQYF. The CDR3 region has the DNA TGTGCCAGCAGCCAAGCGTGGGGGACAGGAGAAGAGACCCAGTACTTC.

This clonotype was counted only a few times. V is TRBV5-5 and J is TRBJ2-6, with D tentatively TRBD1 (6 bases). The CDR3 runs 16 residues. Trimming removed 4 bases at V and 0 bases at J, with 11 bases between. Germline V gene lookup returns CDR1 SGHKS and CDR2 YYEKEE (reference sequence). The CDR3 sequence: CASSGIQGSGANVLTF. The CDR3 coding sequence is TGTGCCAGCAGCGGAATACAGGGCTCTGGGGCCAACGTCCTGACTTTC.

The rearrangement joins TRBV5-1 to TRBJ1-1; 12 nucleotides line up with TRBD1. The CDR3 loop spans 18 amino acids. V shed 3 bases, J shed 0 bases, and the junction held 9 bases outside the gene matches. CDR1 is SGHRS, CDR2 YFSETQ, per germline. CDR3 DNA: TGCGCCAGCAGCTCTCGAACCGGGACAGGGGGCCTGAACACTGAAGCTTTCTTT. This translates into CASSSRTGTGGLNTEAFF.

The chain carries TRBV10-3 and TRBJ2-3; D is unclear. Germline V gene data show CDR1 as ENHRY and CDR2 as SYGVKD. Trimming cost V 2 bases and J 7 bases, with 13 bases left between them. The CDR3 spans 14 residues. Written as DNA, the CDR3 is TGTGCCATCAGTGAGGGTCCGGGCGTGAATACGCAGTATTTT. Protein: CAISEGPGVNTQYF.

The chain is built from TRBV20-1 and TRBJ2-3; no clear D gene. Trimming shortened V by 0 bases and J by 1 base, and 14 bases separated the two germline ends. CDR1 is DFQATT and CDR2 is SNEGSKA in the germline V gene (reference sequence). CDR3 length equals 16 residues. CDR3 sequence (DNA): TGCAGTGCTAGAGATCAGAGGTGGGCCGGCACAGATACGCAGTATTTT. Encoded protein: CSARDQRWAGTDTQYF.

The J gene is TRBJ2-6, the V gene TRBV6-5, with 9 bases identical to TRBD1. From germline, CDR1 is MNHEY and CDR2 SVGAGI. The CDR3 consists of 15 residues. V lost 8 bases and J lost 1; bases outside the gene matches: 3. In DNA, the CDR3 is TGTGCCAGCGTACAGGGGGCGTCTGGGGCCAACGTCCTGACTTTC. Its translation is CASVQGASGANVLTF.

This clonotype was counted many times. The genes are TRBV6-5 and TRBJ2-7; D gene unclear. V lost 7 bases and J 4 bases, leaving 8 bases between the germline ends. Per the germline V gene, CDR1 is MNHEY and CDR2 is SVGAGI. CDR3 size: 11 residues. The CDR3 DNA sequence: TGTGCCAGCACCCAAGGGTACGAGCAGTACTTC. Its translation is CASTQGYEQYF.

The chain uses TRBV7-2 and TRBJ1-6, with a tentative D call TRBD1 (5 bases). The V end was cut by 5 bases, the J end by 10 bases, with 18 bases between. CDR1 SGHTA and CDR2 FQGNSA come from the germline V gene. The CDR3 consists of 15 residues. CDR3 DNA: TGTGCCAGCAGCACTCAAAGAAAAGGGGACTCACCCCTCCACTTT. Its translation is CASSTQRKGDSPLHF.

The V and J genes are TRBV4-3 and TRBJ1-2, with D possibly TRBD1 on 5 matching bases. The CDR3 runs to 16 residues. Trimming took 0 bases from V and 7 from J, leaving 18 bases between them. In germline, CDR1 is LGHNA, CDR2 YSLEER. The CDR3 loop is CASSQDALGRVVGYTF. In DNA, the CDR3 is TGCGCCAGCAGCCAAGATGCACTGGGCAGGGTTGTTGGCTACACCTTC.

The chain joins TRBV7-9 to TRBJ2-5, with 7 bases that match TRBD1. Near its end, the DNA agrees better with TRBJ2-7, so the J call may be wrong. Germline V gives CDR1 SEHNR, CDR2 FQNEAQ (reference sequence). This CDR3 comprises 15 residues. The CDR3 protein is CASSTSDRVTYEQYF. DNA of the CDR3: TGTGCCAGCAGCACATCAGACAGGGTTACGTACGAGCAGTACTTC.

This chain connects TRBV20-1 to TRBJ2-7; TRBD1 is a possible D gene (6 bases). V lost 6 bases to trimming and J lost 2 bases, with 11 bases between them. The length of the CDR3 is 12 residues. From germline, CDR1 is DFQATT and CDR2 SNEGSKA (reference sequence). The DNA for the CDR3 is TGCAGTGCAACCGACAGGACCTACGAGCAGTACTTC. Translated: CSATDRTYEQYF.

The genes are TRBV5-4 and TRBJ2-4; no clear D. The DNA end lines up better with TRBJ2-5; the J call may be wrong. Germline assignment: CDR1 SGHNT and CDR2 YYREEE (reference sequence). The CDR3 has 13 amino acids. CDR3 sequence reads: CASSLEREETQYF. Written as DNA, the CDR3 is TGTGCCAGCTCTCTAGAGCGAGAAGAGACCCAGTACTTC.

This rearrangement joins TRBV3-1 to TRBJ1-2; D remains unclear. The CDR3 sequence is 15 residues long. V gave up 0 bases and J gave up 2 bases, with 10 bases separating them. Per the germline V gene, CDR1 is LGHDT and CDR2 is YNNKEL (reference sequence). The CDR3 bases are TGTGCCAGCAGCCAAGAATTCGAGGGAAACTATGGCTACACCTTC. This codes for CASSQEFEGNYGYTF.

CDR3 DNA: TGTGCCAGCAGTTACTTCATGGCGGGAGGTTCGGGCGAGCAGTACTTC. Its translation is CASSYFMAGGSGEQYF. J is TRBJ2-5 and V is TRBV6-2 or TRBV6-3; 8 positions match TRBD2. The J call may be in error: the DNA end matches TRBJ2-7 better. The CDR3 contains 16 residues. CDR1 is MNHEY, CDR2 SVGEGT, per germline.

Ten or more counts support this clonotype. V and J are TRBV29-1 and TRBJ2-5; unclear D gene. Germline CDR1 is SQVTM and CDR2 is ANQGSEA. Trimming cost V 3 bases and J 7 bases, with 9 bases left between them. This CDR3 has 11 amino acids. DNA of the CDR3: TGCAGCGTTGAGTTTGATTGGACCCAGTACTTC. Translating gives CSVEFDWTQYF.

This clonotype appeared once. Germline and junction disagree at one end, which may indicate a read error. For the CDR3, the DNA is TGTGCCAGCAGTTCGCCTAGCGGGGGGGCGAACACCGGGGGGCTGTTTTTT. This sequence encodes CASSSPSGGANTGGLFF. The chain recombines TRBV6-2 or TRBV6-3 with TRBJ2-2, with 12 bases aligning to TRBD2. The CDR3 has 17 residues. Per germline, CDR1 MNHEY and CDR2 SVGEGT.

CDR3 DNA sequence: TGTGCCAGCAGCTACCCGGCACAGGGAACGAACACTGAAGCTTTCTTT. Protein sequence: CASSYPAQGTNTEAFF. V is TRBV4-2 and J is TRBJ1-1; possibly TRBD1 for D (6 bases). This CDR3 region has 16 residues. Germline CDR1 LGHNA, CDR2 YNFKEQ. The V and J ends lost 5 bases and 1 base respectively, with 17 bases between them.

This clonotype was detected a few times. The V call is TRBV6-2 or TRBV6-3, the J call TRBJ2-1, with D perhaps TRBD1 (9 bases). The V gene's germline CDR1 is MNHEY and CDR2 SVGEGT. The CDR3 contains 16 residues. Trimming removed 6 bases at V and 15 bases at J, with 30 bases between. CDR3 region: CASSRPRGDRDLSPFF. The CDR3 DNA follows: TGTGCCAGCAGCCGGCCGCGGGGGGACAGGGATCTCTCGCCGTTCTTC.